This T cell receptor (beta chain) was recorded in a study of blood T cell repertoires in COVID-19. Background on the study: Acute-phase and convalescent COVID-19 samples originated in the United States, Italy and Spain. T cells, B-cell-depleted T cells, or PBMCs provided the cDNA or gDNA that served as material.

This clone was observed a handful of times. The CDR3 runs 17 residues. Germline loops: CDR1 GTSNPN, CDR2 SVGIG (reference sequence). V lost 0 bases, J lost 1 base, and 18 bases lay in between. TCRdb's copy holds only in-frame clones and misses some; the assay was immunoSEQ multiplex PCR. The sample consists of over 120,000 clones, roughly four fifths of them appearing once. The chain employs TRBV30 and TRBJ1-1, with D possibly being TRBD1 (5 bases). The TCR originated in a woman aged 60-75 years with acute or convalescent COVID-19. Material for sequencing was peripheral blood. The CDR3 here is CAWSVSRATAKNTEAFF. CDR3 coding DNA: TGTGCCTGGAGTGTCTCTAGGGCGACAGCTAAGAACACTGAAGCTTTCTTT.